A selection of T cell receptor beta chains follows, all from one sample in a study of CXCR3-negative and CXCR3-positive naive CD8 T cells. TCRdb reprocessed the 5' RACE reads, keeping one entry per CDR3 protein, no DNA. This sample carries 46,000 or so distinct CDR3 sequences, with 2% to 2.5% going to the ten biggest clones. Sequenced material: naive CXCR3- CD8+ T cells from blood. These receptors were obtained from a human donor in good health. Some clones in this sample may be carry-over from other donors' samples. Each CDR3 is given with its conserved first and last residue. Fields, in order: J gene, V gene, CDR3 length, clone size, CDR3 protein. Clone size is given for some rows only: seen once, a few or many times, or a class if the clone is expanded.

>TRBJ1-1|TRBV7-2|11|-
CASSFGREAFF
>TRBJ2-1|TRBV19|15|-
CASTRSLPDFDEQFF
>TRBJ2-2|TRBV28|15|-
CASSLSPQGGGELFF
>TRBJ2-2|TRBV5-1|14|-
CASSSEHRSGELFF
>TRBJ1-1|TRBV7-3|17|-
CASSSNPLGQRNTEAFF
>TRBJ2-7|TRBV7-9|11|-
CASSLLYEQYF
>TRBJ2-1|TRBV20-1|16|-
CSARDNSGGARYEQFF
>TRBJ2-3|TRBV28|14|-
CASSLREFADTQYF
>TRBJ1-2|TRBV12-3/TRBV12-4|15|-
CASSLQHGGGYGYTF
>TRBJ2-1|TRBV29-1|13|-
CSVEQTEDNEQFF
>TRBJ1-1|TRBV4-2|13|-
CASSQGLDTEAFF
>TRBJ2-1|TRBV6-5|17|-
CASSYSTGGPPYNEQFF
>TRBJ2-7|TRBV3-1|11|-
CASSHWDEQYF
>TRBJ1-5|TRBV30|14|-
CAWSGGDGNQPQHF
>TRBJ2-2|TRBV28|14|-
CASSLGQGAGELFF
>TRBJ2-7|TRBV7-8|15|medium-sized
CATTLIAGGVDEQYF
>TRBJ2-3|TRBV28|17|-
CASIGTGLANIADTQYF
>TRBJ1-2|TRBV29-1|14|-
CSVESPGQEDGYTF
>TRBJ2-7|TRBV2|12|-
CASSEGPYEQYF